The entry that follows covers one TCR beta chain sequence. The CDR3 has 15 residues. The V gene's germline CDR1 is MGHRA and CDR2 YSYEKL. V was pared by 0 bases and J by 8 bases, with 7 bases of the junction left unmatched. The sample is drawn from a study of blood T cell repertoires in COVID-19. Study context: Acute and convalescent COVID-19 samples came from the United States, Italy and Spain. Nucleic acid was either cDNA or gDNA, and it came from T cells, B-cell-depleted T cells, or PBMCs.

Original methodology: The authors estimated nucleated cell counts from reference gene primer amplification. Some clones are missing from TCRdb's copy, which holds only in-frame ones; the method was immunoSEQ multiplex PCR. V and J calls and clone size are as listed in that table; D and trimming were resolved from the DNA. Of 57,000 or so clones in the sample, roughly 80% are singletons; the top ten hold 20%. Material: peripheral blood. The J gene is TRBJ1-3, the V gene TRBV4-1; 7 nucleotides agree with TRBD1. The TCR was taken from a woman aged 80 or older with active or convalescent COVID-19. The CDR3 DNA follows: TGCGCCAGCAGCCAAGACCCGACAGGGAGGCACACCATATATTTT. The encoded protein is CASSQDPTGRHTIYF.